This section outlines one TCR beta chain sequence together with its context. The target antigen is unknown. These data originate in a study of resident and recirculating memory T cells in vitiligo. General study points: Sequences differed between biopsy sites and patients, suggesting private specificity.

Assay: immunoSEQ multiplex PCR; the TCRdb copy retains only in-frame clones and omits some. This table holds roughly 40,000 clones, 80% to 95% found once. Stable patients also lacked confetti depigmentation, a sign of active vitiligo. Patients had received no treatment within the previous three months. The CDR3 is made up of 14 amino acids. Germline loops: CDR1 SGHRS, CDR2 YFSETQ. The source is a male donor with vitiligo. This rearrangement joins TRBV5-1 to TRBJ2-5; possibly TRBD2 for D (6 bases). The assigned J gene may be wrong: the sequence end matches TRBJ2-7 better. The sample was blood. Here the CDR3 reads CASSAGDLTSEQYF. CDR3 coding DNA: TGCGCCAGCAGCGCTGGGGACTTAACCAGCGAGCAGTACTTC.